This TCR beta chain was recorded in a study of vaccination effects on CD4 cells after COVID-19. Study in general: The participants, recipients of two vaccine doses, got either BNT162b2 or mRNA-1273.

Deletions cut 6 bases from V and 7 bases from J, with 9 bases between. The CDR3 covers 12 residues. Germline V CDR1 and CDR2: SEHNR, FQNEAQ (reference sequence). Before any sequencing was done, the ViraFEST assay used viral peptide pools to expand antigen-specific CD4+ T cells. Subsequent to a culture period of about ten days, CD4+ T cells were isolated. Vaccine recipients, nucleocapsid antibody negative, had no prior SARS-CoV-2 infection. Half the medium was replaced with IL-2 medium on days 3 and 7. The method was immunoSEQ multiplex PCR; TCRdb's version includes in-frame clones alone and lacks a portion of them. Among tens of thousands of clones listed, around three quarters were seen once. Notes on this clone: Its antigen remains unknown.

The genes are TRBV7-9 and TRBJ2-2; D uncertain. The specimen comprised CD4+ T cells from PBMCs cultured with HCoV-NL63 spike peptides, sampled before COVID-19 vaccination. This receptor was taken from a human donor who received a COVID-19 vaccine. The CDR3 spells CASRQRDGELFF. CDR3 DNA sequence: TGTGCCAGCAGACAAAGGGACGGGGAGCTGTTTTTT.